The source of this T cell receptor (beta chain) is a study of technical replicates of blood from a few donors. Profiling relied on immunoSEQ multiplex PCR, and the TCRdb table lists in-frame clones only, not all of them. This table has some 66,000 clones, more than 75% appearing once. Between the trimmed V and J ends, which lost 10 bases and 16 bases, there was a span of 14 bases. The germline CDR1 and CDR2 sequences are MNHNS and SASEGT. CDR3 length equals 10 residues. The chain employs TRBV6-1 and TRBJ1-6, with a tentative D call TRBD1 (6 bases). The specimen sequenced was PBMCs. This TCR derives from a human donor in good health. Some clones in this sample may be carry-over from other donors' samples. The CDR3, as DNA: TGTGCCACCGATCCAGGGGAGCTCCACTTT. Residues: CATDPGELHF.